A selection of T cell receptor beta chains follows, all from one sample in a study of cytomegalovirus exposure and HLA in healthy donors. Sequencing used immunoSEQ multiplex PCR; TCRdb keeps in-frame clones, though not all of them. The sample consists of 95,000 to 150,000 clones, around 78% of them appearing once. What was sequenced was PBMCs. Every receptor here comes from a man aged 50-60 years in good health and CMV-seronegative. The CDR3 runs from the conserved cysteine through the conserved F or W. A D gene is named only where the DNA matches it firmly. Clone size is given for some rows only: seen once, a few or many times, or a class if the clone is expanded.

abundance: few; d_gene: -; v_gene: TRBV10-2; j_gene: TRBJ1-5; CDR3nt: TGCGCCAGCAGTGCCGAGGGCAGAGATCAGCCCCAGCATTTT; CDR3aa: CASSAEGRDQPQHF
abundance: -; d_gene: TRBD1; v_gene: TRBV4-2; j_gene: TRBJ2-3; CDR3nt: TGTGCCAGCACCCCAAGGGAGGACTGGACTCAGGGGGCACGGACGCAGTATTTT; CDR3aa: CASTPREDWTQGARTQYF
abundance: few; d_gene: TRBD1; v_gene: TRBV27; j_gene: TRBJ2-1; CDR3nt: TGTGCCAGCAGTTTATTGGGGACAGGGAGCTCCTACAATGAGCAGTTCTTC; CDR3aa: CASSLLGTGSSYNEQFF
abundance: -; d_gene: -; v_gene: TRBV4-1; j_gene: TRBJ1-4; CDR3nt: TGCGCCAGCAGCCCCCCGGGGGCAACTAATGAAAAACTGTTTTTT; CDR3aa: CASSPPGATNEKLFF
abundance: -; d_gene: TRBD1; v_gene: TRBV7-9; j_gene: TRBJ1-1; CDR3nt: TGTTCCAGCAGCTTAGCTGAAACAGGGGCGCTGGTTTGGACTGAAGCTTTCTTT; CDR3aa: CSSSLAETGALVWTEAFF
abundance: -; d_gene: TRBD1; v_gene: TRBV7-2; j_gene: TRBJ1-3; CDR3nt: TGTGCCAGCAGCTTGGGACAGGGGGTTCGATCTGGAAACACCATATATTTT; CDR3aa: CASSLGQGVRSGNTIYF
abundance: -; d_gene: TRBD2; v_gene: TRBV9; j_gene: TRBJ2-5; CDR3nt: TGTGCCAGCAGCGTAGCTACGGCGGGGGACCAAGAGACCCAGTACTTC; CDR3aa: CASSVATAGDQETQYF
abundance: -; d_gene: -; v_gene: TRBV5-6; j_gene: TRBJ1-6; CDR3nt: TGTGCCAGCAGCTTGGGTGGGTGGAGGGCGAATTCACCCCTCCACTTT; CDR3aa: CASSLGGWRANSPLHF
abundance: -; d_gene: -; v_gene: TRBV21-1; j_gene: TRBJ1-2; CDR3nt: TGTGCCAGCAGCAAGGGAGACCACCGGTTTAGCAACACCTTC; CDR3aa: CASSKGDHRFSNTF
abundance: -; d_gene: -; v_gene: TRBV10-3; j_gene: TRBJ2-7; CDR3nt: TGTGCCATCAGTGACCAGTTCTACGAGCAGTACTTC; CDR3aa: CAISDQFYEQYF
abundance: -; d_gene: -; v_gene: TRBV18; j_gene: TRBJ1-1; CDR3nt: TGTGCCAGCTCACCTATACGGTCCATGAACACTGAAGCTTTCTTT; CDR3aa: CASSPIRSMNTEAFF
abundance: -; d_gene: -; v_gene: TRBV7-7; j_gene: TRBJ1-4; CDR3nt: TGTGCCAGCAGTCCCGGGGTTAATGAAAAACTGTTTTTT; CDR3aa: CASSPGVNEKLFF
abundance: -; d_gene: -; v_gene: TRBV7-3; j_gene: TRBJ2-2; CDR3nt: TGTGCCAGCAGCTTAACGGGGGCAGACCCGATTCCCACCGGGGAGCTGTTTTTT; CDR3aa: CASSLTGADPIPTGELFF
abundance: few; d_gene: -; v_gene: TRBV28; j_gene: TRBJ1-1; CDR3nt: TGTGCCAGCTCATCGGGGGGCACTGAAGCTTTCTTT; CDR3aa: CASSSGGTEAFF
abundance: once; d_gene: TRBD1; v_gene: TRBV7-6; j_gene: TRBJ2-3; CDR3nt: TGTGCCAGCAGCCACTTGACAGGGGGCGAGGGCACAGATACGCAGTATTTT; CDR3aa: CASSHLTGGEGTDTQYF
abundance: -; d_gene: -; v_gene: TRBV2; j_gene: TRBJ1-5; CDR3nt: TGTGCCAGCAAGGTAGGGGATAATAGCAATCAGCCCCAGCATTTT; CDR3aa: CASKVGDNSNQPQHF
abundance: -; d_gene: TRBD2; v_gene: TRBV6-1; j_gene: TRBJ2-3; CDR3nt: TGTGCCACCAGGGACTACACAGATACGCAGTATTTT; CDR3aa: CATRDYTDTQYF
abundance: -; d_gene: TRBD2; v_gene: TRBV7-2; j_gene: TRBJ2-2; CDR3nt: TGTGCCAGCAGCCTAACTAGCGGGGGGGCCGAGTCTAGCGGGGAGCTGTTTTTT; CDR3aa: CASSLTSGGAESSGELFF
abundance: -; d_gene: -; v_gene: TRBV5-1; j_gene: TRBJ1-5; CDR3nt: TGCGCCAGCAGCTTGGAGCCACAGGGCCAGCCCCAGCATTTT; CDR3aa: CASSLEPQGQPQHF
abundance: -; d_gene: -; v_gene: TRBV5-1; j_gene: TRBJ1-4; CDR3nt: TGCGCCAGCAGCTTGTATGGGGGGGAGACTAATGAAAAACTGTTTTTT; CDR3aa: CASSLYGGETNEKLFF
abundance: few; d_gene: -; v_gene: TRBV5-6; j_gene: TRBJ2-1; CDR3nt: TGTGCCAGCAGCTTCTTGGGGCCCCTCCCCGAGCAGTTCTTC; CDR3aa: CASSFLGPLPEQFF
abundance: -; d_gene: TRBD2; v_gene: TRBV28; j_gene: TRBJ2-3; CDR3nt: TGTGCCAGCAGTTCCGTTTTTGTAGCGGGGCTTTCTGATACGCAGTATTTT; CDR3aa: CASSSVFVAGLSDTQYF
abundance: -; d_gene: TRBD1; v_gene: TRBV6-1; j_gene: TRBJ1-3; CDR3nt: TGTGCCAGCAGTGTCACCTATCCACAGGGGCCCGGAGGAAACACCATATATTTT; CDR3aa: CASSVTYPQGPGGNTIYF
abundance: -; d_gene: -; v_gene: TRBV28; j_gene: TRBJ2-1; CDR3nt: TGTGCCAGCAGGCTGACAGACCACAATGAGCAGTTCTTC; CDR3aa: CASRLTDHNEQFF
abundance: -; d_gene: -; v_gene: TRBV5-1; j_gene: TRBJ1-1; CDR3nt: TGCGCCAGCAGCCCATCGGGACACCCCACTGAAGCTTTCTTT; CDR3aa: CASSPSGHPTEAFF
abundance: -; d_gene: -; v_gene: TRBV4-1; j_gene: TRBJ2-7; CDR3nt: TGCGCCAGCAGCCAAGAATGGGGCTCCAGCTACGAGCAGTACTTC; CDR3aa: CASSQEWGSSYEQYF
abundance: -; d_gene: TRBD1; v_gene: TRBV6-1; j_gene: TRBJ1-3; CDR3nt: TGTGCCAGCAGTCCAGACAGGGGGCGCGGAAACACCATATATTTT; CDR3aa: CASSPDRGRGNTIYF
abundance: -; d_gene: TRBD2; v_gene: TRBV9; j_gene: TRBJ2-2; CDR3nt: TGTGCCAGCAGCGTAGGTGCGGGGGGGCAAGGCGGGGAGCTGTTTTTT; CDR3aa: CASSVGAGGQGGELFF
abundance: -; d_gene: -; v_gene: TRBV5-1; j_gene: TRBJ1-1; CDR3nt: TGCGCCAGCAGCTTTGGCGGGAACACTGAAGCTTTCTTT; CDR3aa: CASSFGGNTEAFF
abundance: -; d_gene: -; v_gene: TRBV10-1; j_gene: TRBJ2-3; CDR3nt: TGCGCCAGCAGTGTTCTGACTAGTACGACAGATACGCAGTATTTT; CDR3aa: CASSVLTSTTDTQYF
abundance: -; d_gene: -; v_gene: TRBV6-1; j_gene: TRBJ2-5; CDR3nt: TGTGCCAGCGATAACCAAGGGGACCAAGAGACCCAGTACTTC; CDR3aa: CASDNQGDQETQYF
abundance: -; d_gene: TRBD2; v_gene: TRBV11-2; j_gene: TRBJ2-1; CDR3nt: TGTGCCAGCAGCCCAGGAGGAGGGACTAGCGGGAAGCAGTTCTTC; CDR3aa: CASSPGGGTSGKQFF
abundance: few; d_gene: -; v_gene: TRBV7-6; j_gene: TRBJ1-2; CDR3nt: TGTGCCAGCAGCTTAAACAAGAACTATGGCTACACCTTC; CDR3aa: CASSLNKNYGYTF
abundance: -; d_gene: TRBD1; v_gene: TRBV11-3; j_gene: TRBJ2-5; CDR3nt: TGTGCCAGCAGCGCGACAGGGGGTCAAGAGACCCAGTACTTC; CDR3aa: CASSATGGQETQYF